This TCR beta chain was sequenced in a study of cytomegalovirus exposure and HLA in healthy donors. In the PCR, 60 Vbeta and 13 Jbeta primers were used. Method: immunoSEQ multiplex PCR; TCRdb's copy keeps in-frame clones and lacks some. The sample shows roughly 98,000 clones, around 77% of them seen only once. CDR1 is SNHLY and CDR2 is FYNNEI in the germline V gene. CDR3 length equals 13 residues. V was clipped by 6 bases and J by 6 bases; unmatched bases: 4. Sequencing used PBMCs. This TCR was recovered from a man between 40 and 49 years old in good health and CMV-seronegative. The V call is TRBV2, the J call TRBJ1-1; TRBD1 matches at 10 bases. The CDR3 bases are TGTGCCAGCAGGACAGGGGGCTGGCCTGAAGCTTTCTTT. Encoded protein: CASRTGGWPEAFF.